This passage covers 23 T cell receptor beta chains from one sample sequenced in a study of T-cell memory formation after mild COVID-19. TCRdb redid the calling of the 5' RACE reads with MiXCR, one entry per CDR3 protein. This repertoire shows over 250,000 distinct CDR3 sequences, less than 20% found once; its top ten account for roughly 20%. Sequencing was performed on PBMCs or a T cell subset sorted from them (not recorded which). These receptors all come from a man in his late teens or twenties who had mild COVID-19 (a few samples of this study predate the infection). Cell type and time point are not known.

The rearrangement uses TRBV7-2 and TRBJ1-5; D is uncertain. The germline V gene has CDR1 SGHTA and CDR2 FQGNSA. Between the trimmed V and J ends, which lost 6 bases and 0 bases, there was a span of 12 bases. The CDR3 loop spans 15 amino acids. CDR3 protein: CASSDGRYSNQPQHF. The CDR3 DNA reads as TGTGCCAGCAGTGACGGACGGTATAGCAATCAGCCCCAGCATTTT.

The gene calls are TRBV20-1 and TRBJ1-6, with a tentative D call TRBD1 (5 bases). V lost 6 bases to trimming and J lost 13 bases, with 16 bases between them. The CDR3 is made up of 12 amino acids. The germline V gene has CDR1 DFQATT and CDR2 SNEGSKA (reference sequence). This CDR3 is CSAMVGVAPLHF. The DNA of the CDR3 is TGCAGTGCCATGGTAGGGGTTGCCCCCCTCCACTTT.

This chain joins TRBV12-3 or TRBV12-4 and TRBJ2-7; 8 bases map to TRBD1. The CDR3 loop spans 12 amino acids. V shed 7 bases, J shed 2 bases, and the junction held 1 base outside the gene matches. CDR3 region: CASKGQAYEQYF. In DNA form, the CDR3 reads TGTGCCAGCAAGGGACAGGCCTACGAGCAGTACTTC.

The chain links TRBV20-1 to TRBJ2-3, with D perhaps TRBD2 (5 bases). Per germline, CDR1 DFQATT and CDR2 SNEGSKA (reference sequence). This CDR3 comprises 15 residues. V was shortened by 5 bases and J by 5 bases, with 20 bases between the two germline ends. This CDR3 reads CSAGPPDSLQDTQYF. The CDR3 DNA is TGCAGTGCTGGGCCCCCGGACTCCCTCCAAGATACGCAGTATTTT.

The V gene is TRBV24-1, the J gene TRBJ2-1; TRBD2 matches at 13 bases. Germline CDR1 and CDR2: KGHDR and SFDVKD. The CDR3 totals 17 residues. J gave up 5 bases and V 3 bases, and 6 bases lay outside the gene matches. The chain's CDR3 is CATSDPSGTSGNNEQFF. The CDR3 bases are TGTGCCACCAGTGATCCCTCCGGGACTAGCGGGAACAATGAGCAGTTCTTC.

V usage is TRBV15 and J usage is TRBJ1-3; D is possibly TRBD1 (5 bases). The CDR3 has 15 residues. Trimming removed 8 bases from V and 2 bases from J, with 16 bases in between. CDR1 LNHNV and CDR2 YYDKDF come from the germline V gene (reference sequence). The CDR3 here is CATSYSGGAGNTIYF. In DNA, the CDR3 is TGTGCCACCTCCTACAGTGGGGGGGCTGGAAACACCATATATTTT.

This clonotype was observed a handful of times. The chain is built from TRBV7-2 and TRBJ1-1; perhaps TRBD1 as D (6 bases). Germline lookup yields CDR1 SGHTA and CDR2 FQGNSA. Trimming left V 5 bases short and J 6 bases short, with 16 bases between. This CDR3 is 14 amino acids long. In nucleotides, the CDR3 is TGTGCCAGCAGCGTAAGGGGGTTGGACTCTGAAGCTTTCTTT. Translating it yields CASSVRGLDSEAFF.

This clonotype was seen a handful of times. The V call is TRBV20-1, the J call TRBJ2-1, with TRBD1 identical over 10 bases. CDR1 and CDR2 from the germline V gene are DFQATT and SNEGSKA (reference sequence). This CDR3 comprises 15 residues. Losses at the gene ends were 6 bases for V and 2 bases for J; bases not matched to a gene: 7. The CDR3 DNA reads TGCAGTGCAACCCGCGGACAGGGGGCCTACAATGAGCAGTTCTTC. Translated, it gives CSATRGQGAYNEQFF.

This clonotype was picked up a small number of times. The chain combines TRBV19 with TRBJ1-1, with D maybe TRBD1 (6 bases). The CDR3 is 11 amino acids. Per germline, CDR1 LNHDA and CDR2 SQIVND (reference sequence). Trimming shortened V by 5 bases and J by 10 bases, and 11 bases separated the two germline ends. In nucleotides, the CDR3 is TGTGCCAGTAGTGACAGGAATGGAGCTTTCTTT. Its protein is CASSDRNGAFF.

The CDR3: CASSGDRGRYEQYF. CDR3 nucleotide sequence: TGTGCCAGCAGTGGGGACAGGGGCCGCTACGAGCAGTACTTC. The V and J genes are TRBV6-1 and TRBJ2-7, with 10 bases matching TRBD1. The CDR3 has 14 amino acids. The germline gives CDR1 MNHNS, CDR2 SASEGT. V shed 4 bases, J shed 3 bases, and the junction held 3 bases outside the gene matches.

This clonotype was counted many times. The rearrangement joins TRBV6-2 or TRBV6-3 to TRBJ2-5; no definite D call. The germline V gene has CDR1 MNHEY and CDR2 SVGEGT. The CDR3 length is 11 residues. Trimming cost V 0 bases and J 5 bases, with 1 base left between them. Here the CDR3 reads CASSYSETQYF. The CDR3 bases are TGTGCCAGCAGTTACTCGGAGACCCAGTACTTC.

The chain has TRBV5-1 and TRBJ2-5; D is unclear. The V end was cut by 0 bases, the J end by 0 bases, with 6 bases between. CDR1 and CDR2 from the germline V gene are SGHRS and YFSETQ. This CDR3 is 14 amino acids long. CDR3 sequence reads: CASSLGGNQETQYF. The CDR3 nucleotides read TGCGCCAGCAGCTTGGGCGGAAACCAAGAGACCCAGTACTTC. The whole variable domain, filled in from reference TRBV5-1 and TRBJ2-5, reads KAGVTQTPRYLIKTRGQQVTLSCSPISGHRSVSWYQQTPGQGLQFLFEYFSETQRNKGNFPGRFSGRQFSNSRSEMNVSTLELGDSALYLCASSLGGNQETQYFGPGTRLLVL.

The chain has TRBV2 and TRBJ2-3; D is undetermined. The CDR3 loop spans 13 amino acids. Germline CDR1 is SNHLY and CDR2 is FYNNEI. Trimming removed 7 bases from V and 2 bases from J, with 10 bases in between. The CDR3 spells CASIRVNTDTQYF. The CDR3 DNA reads TGTGCCAGCATCAGAGTCAACACAGATACGCAGTATTTT.

This clonotype was recorded a few times. The chain carries TRBV28 and TRBJ2-3; 9 positions agree with TRBD1. Trimming removed 4 bases from V and 8 bases from J; junction bases left unmatched: 10. This CDR3 is built from 15 residues. CDR1 MDHEN and CDR2 SYDVKM come from the germline V gene. The CDR3 region is CASSSPTGGKGTQYF. In DNA form, the CDR3 reads TGTGCCAGCAGTTCGCCGACAGGGGGGAAGGGTACGCAGTATTTT.

This clonotype occurred many times. The chain carries TRBV4-2 and TRBJ2-3; D unclear. CDR1 and CDR2 (germline): LGHNA, YNFKEQ. The CDR3 is 15 residues long. The V end lost 3 bases, the J end lost 2 bases, and 12 bases lay between the germline ends. CDR3 loop: CASSQGHPATDTQYF. The CDR3 DNA reads as TGTGCCAGCAGCCAGGGTCACCCTGCCACAGATACGCAGTATTTT.

At least ten counts were recorded for this clonotype. The chain couples TRBV7-9 to TRBJ1-1; unclear D gene. The CDR3 is 12 amino acids. Trimming removed 2 bases from V and 8 bases from J, with 9 bases in between. Germline values: CDR1 SEHNR, CDR2 FQNEAQ (reference sequence). CDR3 in DNA: TGTGCCAGCAGCTTATATTTGACAGAAGCTTTCTTT. Encoded protein: CASSLYLTEAFF.

This clonotype was seen at least ten times. The chain is built from TRBV6-2 or TRBV6-3 and TRBJ2-2, with 11 bases aligning to TRBD2. The CDR3 has 17 residues. Germline CDR1 MNHEY, CDR2 SVGEGT. V shed 5 bases, J shed 5 bases, and the junction held 10 bases outside the gene matches. CDR3 residues: CASSLTRLAGSTGELFF. DNA for the CDR3: TGTGCCAGCAGTCTGACAAGACTAGCGGGGTCTACCGGGGAGCTGTTTTTT.

This sequence joins TRBV29-1 and TRBJ2-5; 7 bases are a match to TRBD1. CDR3 length: 12 amino acids. V lost 5 bases, J lost 4 bases, and 4 bases stayed unmatched. Looked up from germline, CDR1 is SQVTM and CDR2 is ANQGSEA. CDR3 sequence (DNA): TGCAGCGTTTGTCCAGGGGGAGAGACCCAGTACTTC. Translated: CSVCPGGETQYF.

This clonotype was observed a few times. This sequence joins TRBV10-3 and TRBJ2-1; TRBD1 matches 7 bases. The germline gives CDR1 ENHRY, CDR2 SYGVKD. CDR3 length equals 12 residues. V shed 6 bases, J shed 9 bases, and the junction held 5 bases outside the gene matches. The CDR3 sequence is CAISGPGGEQFF. CDR3 nucleotides: TGTGCCATCAGCGGGCCAGGGGGTGAGCAGTTCTTC.

This sequence joins TRBV6-6 and TRBJ1-5, with D uncertain. The V end lost 0 bases, the J end lost 0 bases, and 6 bases lay between the germline ends. The CDR3 has 15 residues. From germline, CDR1 is MNHNY and CDR2 SVGAGI (reference sequence). DNA for the CDR3: TGTGCCAGCAGTTACTCGTCAAATAGCAATCAGCCCCAGCATTTT. This encodes CASSYSSNSNQPQHF.

This chain uses TRBV20-1 with TRBJ2-2; 12 nucleotides agree with TRBD1. The V gene end was trimmed by 7 bases and the J gene end by 6 bases; junction bases not matched to a gene: 6. CDR1 and CDR2 (germline): DFQATT, SNEGSKA (reference sequence). CDR3 length: 14 amino acids. The CDR3 nucleotides read TGCAGTGGGACGGGACAGGGGGCGCCCGGGGAGCTGTTTTTT. Its translation is CSGTGQGAPGELFF.

This clonotype has more than one count but fewer than ten. The chain joins TRBV6-5 to TRBJ2-7; TRBD2 agrees at 13 bases. CDR1 and CDR2 from the germline V gene are MNHEY and SVGAGI. V dropped 6 bases and J dropped 4; count of bases not matched to a gene: 6. This CDR3 comprises 15 residues. The CDR3 spells CASRITSGGAYEQYF. The CDR3 bases are TGTGCCAGCAGAATAACTAGCGGGGGGGCATACGAGCAGTACTTC.

The chain couples TRBV6-2 or TRBV6-3 to TRBJ2-1; a weak D match, TRBD1 (5 bases). Germline CDR1 MNHEY, CDR2 SVGEGT. V gave up 1 base and J gave up 6 bases, with 16 bases separating them. CDR3 length equals 16 residues. In DNA, the CDR3 is TGTGCCAGCAGTTACTGGGGCGTGGGTTACATCAATGAGCAGTTCTTC. Translated, it gives CASSYWGVGYINEQFF.